This T cell receptor (beta chain) is drawn from a study of siplizumab effects on memory and regulatory T cells. Regarding the study as a whole: An assignable naive or memory phenotype was lacking in roughly 75-95% of proliferating CD4+ or CD8+ clones. Naive T cells appeared more diverse than memory cells and seemed to be major alloresponse contributors. Alloreactive sequences tracing back to unstimulated CD4+ memory cells were significantly reduced by siplizumab.

Sequenced by immunoSEQ multiplex PCR; TCRdb stores in-frame clones only, minus some. The sample yields under 100,000 clones, roughly 87% seen once. Concerning this clone: The antigen remains undetermined.

The CDR3 extends over 20 amino acids. The V end was cut by 1 base, the J end by 1 base, with 27 bases between. CDR1 and CDR2 from the germline V gene are SGHRS and YFSETQ. This clonotype originated in a human donor in good health. Source material: Tregs sorted from blood. The V gene is TRBV5-1, the J gene TRBJ2-7, with D possibly being TRBD1 or TRBD2 (6 bases each). CDR3 residues: CASSLRSQTLGGHASYEQYF. Written as DNA, the CDR3 is TGCGCCAGCAGCTTGAGGTCCCAAACCTTGGGGGGACACGCGTCCTACGAGCAGTACTTC.